These T cell receptor beta chains were read from a single sample in a study of shared clonotypes between healthy human individuals. The assay was immunoSEQ multiplex PCR, and TCRdb's table has in-frame clones only and misses some. The sample consists of hundreds of thousands of clones, 92% of them appearing once. The sequenced sample was naive CD8+ T cells sorted from blood. All receptors derive from a young man in good health. Each CDR3 is given with its conserved first and last residue. Each record gives: D gene, clone size, J gene, V gene, CDR3 DNA, CDR3 protein. A D gene is named only where the DNA matches it firmly. Clone sizes are given selectively: once, few, many, or a class where the clone is expanded.

- - TRBJ2-1 TRBV7-2 TGTGCCAGCAGCTTAATCCTAGCCTATCTAGGGTACAATGAGCAGTTCTTC CASSLILAYLGYNEQFF
- - TRBJ2-7 TRBV19 TGTGCCAGTAGTATACTAGGGTCCTCCTACGAGCAGTACTTC CASSILGSSYEQYF
- - TRBJ2-7 TRBV2 TGTGCGTGCAGGGGAACGTCCTCCTACGAGCAGTACTTC CACRGTSSYEQYF
- - TRBJ1-2 TRBV6-6 TGTGCCAGCAGTTACTACTCAGCAGGAAACTATGGCTACACCTTC CASSYYSAGNYGYTF
TRBD2 - TRBJ2-7 TRBV11-2 TGTGCCAGCAGCTTAGAGGGAGCGGGGGCCTACGAGCAGTACTTC CASSLEGAGAYEQYF
- - TRBJ2-2 TRBV2 TGTGCCACCCTCGGGCTCGGGGAGCTGTTTTTT CATLGLGELFF
- - TRBJ1-3 TRBV4-1 TGCGCCAGCAGCCAAGGCAGCCGTGACACCTATGGAAACACCATATATTTT CASSQGSRDTYGNTIYF
- once TRBJ1-1 TRBV7-6 TGTGCCAGCAGCATACAGATCCAGGTCGAGACTGAAGCTTTCTTT CASSIQIQVETEAFF
- - TRBJ2-3 TRBV4-1 TGCGCCAGCAGCCAAGATTTCGACTACATAAGCACAGATACGCAGTATTTT CASSQDFDYISTDTQYF
- - TRBJ2-2 TRBV28 TGTGCCAGCAAGCCCCTGACAGGGAACACCGGGGAGCTGTTTTTT CASKPLTGNTGELFF
- - TRBJ2-5 TRBV9 TGTGCCAGCAGCGATGAAGAGACCCAGTACTTC CASSDEETQYF
TRBD2 - TRBJ2-7 TRBV19 TGTGCCAGTAGTACGGGACTAGCGGCAATCCGGGGATACGAGCAGTACTTC CASSTGLAAIRGYEQYF
- - TRBJ2-7 TRBV25-1 TGTGCCAGCAGCGAAAATCGAGCCGGGCTAAGGGTTAGCGAGCAGTACTTC CASSENRAGLRVSEQYF
- - TRBJ2-4 TRBV6-1 TGTGCCAGCAGTGGGGGGGTAGGAGACATTCAGTACTTC CASSGGVGDIQYF
- - TRBJ2-7 TRBV7-9 TGTGCCAGCACCGGACAGAACGGCTACGAGCAGTACTTC CASTGQNGYEQYF
TRBD2 - TRBJ2-7 TRBV19 TGTGCCAGTAGTGTGACTAGCGGGGGAACCTACGAGCAGTACTTC CASSVTSGGTYEQYF
- - TRBJ2-7 TRBV28 TGTGCCAGCAGTCAATCCGACAGTTTCTACGAGCAGTACTTC CASSQSDSFYEQYF
TRBD1 - TRBJ2-7 TRBV5-6 TGTGCCAGCAGCTTGGGAGGACAGGGGCCGTTCTACGAGCAGTACTTC CASSLGGQGPFYEQYF
- - TRBJ2-7 TRBV5-1 TGCGCCAGCAGCCCCACCCGGGCCCGCTACGAGCAGTACTTC CASSPTRARYEQYF
TRBD2 - TRBJ2-1 TRBV7-6 TGTGCCAGCAGCTTAGCGAACCTAGCGGGAGTCTACAATGAGCAGTTCTTC CASSLANLAGVYNEQFF
- - TRBJ1-1 TRBV15 TGTGCCACCAGCAGAGTGGGGAACAGTGTCATGAACACTGAAGCTTTCTTT CATSRVGNSVMNTEAFF
TRBD2 - TRBJ2-7 TRBV15 TGTGCCACCAGCAGAGATTTCGTGACTAGCGGGAGGGCCAGGGCCTACGAGCAGTACTTC CATSRDFVTSGRARAYEQYF
TRBD2 - TRBJ2-1 TRBV10-1 TGCGCCAGCAGTGAAGGACTAGCGGCGTACAATGAGCAGTTCTTC CASSEGLAAYNEQFF
TRBD1 - TRBJ1-1 TRBV5-1 TGCGCCAGCAGCCTGGGACAGCCGAACACTGAAGCTTTCTTT CASSLGQPNTEAFF
TRBD1 once TRBJ1-1 TRBV10-2 TGCGCCAGCAGTAAGGCCCGGACAGGAAAGAACACTGAAGCTTTCTTT CASSKARTGKNTEAFF
TRBD2 - TRBJ2-7 TRBV27 TGTGCCAGCAGTTCGCCCAAGACTAGCGGGATTACCTACGAGCAGTACTTC CASSSPKTSGITYEQYF
TRBD1 - TRBJ2-7 TRBV7-9 TGTGCCAGCAGCCCGATCAGGGGGCAATCCTACGAGCAGTACTTC CASSPIRGQSYEQYF
TRBD1 - TRBJ2-1 TRBV4-3 TGCGCCAGCAGCCAAGAGGGACAGTGGGATGAGCAGTTCTTC CASSQEGQWDEQFF
- - TRBJ1-5 TRBV27 TGTGCCAGCAAGACGGTCCAAGGGGATAGCAATCAGCCCCAGCATTTT CASKTVQGDSNQPQHF
- - TRBJ2-7 TRBV29-1 TGCAGCGTTGATGGGCCAGGTGGGTCGTACGAGCAGTACTTC CSVDGPGGSYEQYF
TRBD2 - TRBJ2-1 TRBV7-8 TGTGCCAGCAGCTTACGGGGACTAGCGGGAACGAATGAGCAGTTCTTC CASSLRGLAGTNEQFF
- - TRBJ2-7 TRBV29-1 TGCAGCGTTGGGGGAGACGGGGGTGGACATGGGTACGAGCAGTACTTC CSVGGDGGGHGYEQYF
- - TRBJ2-7 TRBV15 TGTGCCACCAGTACAGGAGGATACGAGCAGTACTTC CATSTGGYEQYF
- once TRBJ1-5 TRBV28 TGTGCCAGCAGCCGCGACTCTGAGGGGGATCAGCCCCAGCATTTT CASSRDSEGDQPQHF
TRBD2 once TRBJ2-7 TRBV4-1 TGCGCCAGCAGCCAGGAGCGGGGACGCCCCTACGAGCAGTACTTC CASSQERGRPYEQYF
- once TRBJ1-1 TRBV28 TGTGCCAGCAGTTTCCGGGGGCTACAGACTGAAGCTTTCTTT CASSFRGLQTEAFF
- once TRBJ1-2 TRBV4-1 TGCGCCAGCAGCCAATCCAGGCAGGGAGCTAACTATGGCTACACCTTC CASSQSRQGANYGYTF
- - TRBJ1-1 TRBV5-1 TGCGCCAGCAGCTTGTGGCCGGATATTGAAGCTTTCTTT CASSLWPDIEAFF
- - TRBJ2-1 TRBV6-5 TGTGCCAGCAGTTACTCGATTGGACTCTCGTACAATGAGCAGTTCTTC CASSYSIGLSYNEQFF
- once TRBJ2-7 TRBV19 TGTGCCAGTAGTTCCCGGGGCACTTTCATCTACGAGCAGTACTTC CASSSRGTFIYEQYF
TRBD2 - TRBJ2-5 TRBV7-9 TGTGCCAGCGGACGGCGGGAGGGAGAGACCCAGTACTTC CASGRREGETQYF
TRBD2 - TRBJ2-1 TRBV5-5 TGTGCCAGCAGCTTGGGGGCTAGCGGGAGCTACAATGAGCAGTTCTTC CASSLGASGSYNEQFF
- - TRBJ2-3 TRBV14 TGTGCCAGCAGCCAAGGCGGGAAATTGGATACGCAGTATTTT CASSQGGKLDTQYF
TRBD2 - TRBJ2-3 TRBV5-1 TGCGCCAGCAGCCCGACTAGCGGGAGTTTTGCGCAGTATTTT CASSPTSGSFAQYF
- - TRBJ1-5 TRBV28 TGTGCCAGCAGTTATTATAATCAGCCCCAGCATTTT CASSYYNQPQHF
TRBD2 - TRBJ2-1 TRBV29-1 TGCAGCGTTGCGGGGACTAGCGGGAGGCCCTACAATGAGCAGTTCTTC CSVAGTSGRPYNEQFF
TRBD2 - TRBJ2-1 TRBV30 TGTGCCTGGAGTGGAAGCGGGAGGGGGAATGAGCAGTTCTTC CAWSGSGRGNEQFF
TRBD2 - TRBJ2-7 TRBV7-2 TGTGCCAGCAGCTTAGCGACGGCGGGAGAAGCCTACGAGCAGTACTTC CASSLATAGEAYEQYF
- - TRBJ2-7 TRBV7-9 TGTGCCAGCAGCTTAGCGACCCGCTCCTACGAGCAGTACTTC CASSLATRSYEQYF
TRBD2 once TRBJ2-7 TRBV7-2 TGTGCCAGCAGCCCAAGCGGGAGAATGTACGAGCAGTACTTC CASSPSGRMYEQYF
TRBD2 - TRBJ2-3 TRBV10-1 TGCGCCAGCGGCCTAGCGGGAGGGATCACAGATACGCAGTATTTT CASGLAGGITDTQYF
- - TRBJ2-5 TRBV7-6 TGTGCCAGCAGCTTACGGGCGGGGATTGGGCAAGAGTACCAAGAGACCCAGTACTTC CASSLRAGIGQEYQETQYF
TRBD2 - TRBJ2-3 TRBV27 TGTGCCAGCAGTTTACTAGGGACTAGCGGCAGCACAGATACGCAGTATTTT CASSLLGTSGSTDTQYF
- - TRBJ2-7 TRBV7-9 TGTGCCAGCAGCTTCCTGGTATACGAGCAGTACTTC CASSFLVYEQYF
- - TRBJ2-6 TRBV10-1 TGCGCCAGCAGAACGGAGATCTCTGGGGCCAACGTCCTGACTTTC CASRTEISGANVLTF
- few TRBJ2-7 TRBV18 TGTGCCAGCTCACCGGAGATGGGGGCCGGGGCCTACGAGCAGTACTTC CASSPEMGAGAYEQYF
- - TRBJ2-7 TRBV27 TGTGCCAGCCGGTATACAGGGGGGGGATTTTACGAGCAGTACTTC CASRYTGGGFYEQYF
TRBD1 - TRBJ2-1 TRBV27 TGTGCCAGCACCACTGGGACAGGGGGCATCGATGAGCAGTTCTTC CASTTGTGGIDEQFF
TRBD1 few TRBJ1-5 TRBV10-3 TGTGCCCCCAGGGGGGGGCAGGTCTGGAGCCAGCCCCAGCATTTT CAPRGGQVWSQPQHF
- - TRBJ2-2 TRBV6-5 TGTGCCAGCAGCCCATATAACACCGGGGAGCTGTTTTTT CASSPYNTGELFF